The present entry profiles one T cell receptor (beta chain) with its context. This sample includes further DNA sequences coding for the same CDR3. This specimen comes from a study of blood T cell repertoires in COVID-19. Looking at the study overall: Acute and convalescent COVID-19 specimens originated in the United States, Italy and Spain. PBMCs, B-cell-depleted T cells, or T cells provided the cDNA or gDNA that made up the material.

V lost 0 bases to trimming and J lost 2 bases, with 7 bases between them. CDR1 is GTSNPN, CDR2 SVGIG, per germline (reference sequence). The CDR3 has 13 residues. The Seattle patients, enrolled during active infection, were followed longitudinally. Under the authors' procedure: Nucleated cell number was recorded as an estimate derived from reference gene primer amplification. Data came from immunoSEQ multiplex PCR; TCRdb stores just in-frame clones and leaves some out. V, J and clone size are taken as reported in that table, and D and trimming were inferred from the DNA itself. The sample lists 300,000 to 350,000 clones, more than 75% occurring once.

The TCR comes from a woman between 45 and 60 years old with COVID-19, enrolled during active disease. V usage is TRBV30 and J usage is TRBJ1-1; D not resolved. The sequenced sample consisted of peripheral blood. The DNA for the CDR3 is TGTGCCTGGAGTGTACTGAGAAACACTGAAGCTTTCTTT. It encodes CAWSVLRNTEAFF.